The source of this T cell receptor beta chain is a study of T cells after posttransplantation cyclophosphamide. Findings of the study overall: Recipient CMV seropositivity and CMV reactivation strongly tracked TRB clonality. Tissue-infiltrating T cells from skin or gut overlapped little with blood T cells. Donor-recipient repertoire similarity was low at 1-2 months, rising over year one.

This CDR3 contains 14 residues. Trimming removed 4 bases at V and 2 bases at J, with 12 bases between. From germline, CDR1 is SGHNT and CDR2 YYREEE (reference sequence). This clone has ten or more counts. Its matching antigen is unknown. Libraries were prepared by immunoSEQ multiplex PCR; TCRdb keeps only in-frame clonotypes and omits some of them. Observed in the sample are roughly 49,000 clones, none of them singletons. Peripheral blood was collected from the related graft donor on the marrow donation day. This chain links TRBV5-4 with TRBJ2-5; TRBD1 is a possible D gene (6 bases). The clonotype originates from a man aged 35-49 years in good health, CMV-negative, and a related stem cell transplant donor. The sequencing sample was made of PBMCs. The CDR3 nucleotides are TGTGCCAGCAGCCTTGGGACATTACAAGAGACCCAGTACTTC. Its translation is CASSLGTLQETQYF.